Sequencing of this T cell receptor beta chain was carried out in a study of blood T cell repertoires in COVID-19. Study in general: Sites across the United States, Italy and Spain contributed samples from acute and convalescent COVID-19.

Measured with immunoSEQ multiplex PCR; TCRdb has only the in-frame clones, and not every one. The sample lists 130,000 or so clones, over 80% occurring once. Participants reported their clinical history, and cohort assignment relied on those reports. Deletions cut 4 bases from V and 8 bases from J, with 17 bases between. CDR1 KGHSY and CDR2 FQNENV come from the germline V gene. The CDR3 is 14 residues long. This rearrangement joins TRBV16 to TRBJ1-2; TRBD1 is a possible D gene (6 bases). The sample was PBMCs or T cells enriched from blood (not recorded which). The clonotype originates from a young man who had recovered from COVID-19. CDR3 sequence: CASSPVGSGAGYTF. The CDR3 DNA is TGTGCCAGCAGCCCCGTTGGGTCAGGGGCAGGCTACACCTTC.